The source of this TCR beta chain is a study of shared clonotypes between healthy human individuals (dated by TCRdb to about 2020). Regarding the study in general: The cohort included three men and a couple of women between 18 and 49 years of age. For each donor, CD4 naive and CD4 memory were each given three plates, CD8 naive was given two plates, and CD8 memory was given one plate. The study deeply sequenced blood TCR repertoires of about 5 healthy adults to estimate repertoire size and the extent of clonotype sharing between individuals. To increase sequencing depth and limit assay-specific biases, different laboratories used diverse techniques to prepare libraries and sequence TCR repertoires. Per donor, leukapheresis produced somewhere between about 0.85 and 8.9 billion PBMCs. General study outcomes and caveats: Sampling was limited to blood, and TCR repertoires in tissue likely differ from TCR repertoires in blood. Based on pairwise subsampling, the degree of clonotype sharing among donors was expected to be affected by sequencing depth. Because the study included a small number of donors, the genetic and exposure-history diversity represented was limited. Clonotypes shared by all four sorted-subset donors showed higher generation probabilities than non-shared clonotypes. Naive subsets generally had larger estimated clonotype richness than memory subsets did. Incomplete sequencing was indicated by rarefaction of sorted-subset datasets, despite the large sequencing depth. Sharing across a few donors was observed for 5% to 6.5% of naive CD4, around 3.5% of naive CD8, 2% to 2.5% of memory CD4, and roughly 0.4% of memory CD8 clonotypes.

CD8 naive samples consisted of CD45RO-negative cells that were positively selected for CCR7, yielding a CD45RA+CCR7+ population without TemRA cells. Healthy HIV-negative adults with no recently reported acute infections or vaccinations were included as donors. Every donor was a Caucasian adult living in Nashville, Tennessee, USA. Blood was obtained by leukapheresis, after which PBMCs were separated by Ficoll-Histopaque density gradient centrifugation and cryopreserved in liquid nitrogen vapor phase. Purity and quantity of every magnetically sorted T cell population were checked by analytical flow cytometry. Genomic DNA was isolated from every sorted fraction and measured by UV absorbance on a Nanodrop 2000c. Using the deep immunoSEQ assay, TCR CDR3 regions were amplified from genomic DNA by multiplex PCR. Extracted genomic DNA from each cell subset was spread evenly across all wells of several immunoSEQ 96-well plates, with each plate serving as a replicate. For sorted subsets, approximately 210 ng genomic DNA, equal to about 30,000 T cell genomes, was loaded into each replicate PCR. Purified libraries were measured with a Qubit 3.0 fluorometer, size-checked on a Bioanalyzer 2100, and measured again with the KAPA Library Quantification kit. Every immunoSEQ 96-well plate was sequenced on a dedicated single-read 150-cycle Illumina NextSeq 550 flow cell. In the authors' own workflow: Because the immunoSEQ output held only junctional sequences and lacked quality scores, the filtering could not match the filtering applied to full-length reads. Sequences were annotated with PyIR, a Python wrapper for IgBLAST v1.9, and V/J genes and CDR3 were assigned using IMGT germline references. Reads were removed for weak V/J assignments (E-value above 1e-6), missing CDR3, stop codons, out-of-frame junctions, or ambiguous translated residues. A V3J clonotype was defined by an identical inferred V gene, J gene, and CDR3 amino acid sequence. Percentage overlap between repertoires was computed as shared unique clonotypes divided by the size of the smaller repertoire. RTK rarefaction, the Chao1 estimator, and Recon v2.1 estimates of unobserved clonotypes were used to assess repertoire richness. OLGA was used to compute generation probabilities for all TCRbeta clonotypes that the gDNA method yielded from a handful of donors. Not all clones reach the TCRdb copy of this immuneACCESS table, which keeps in-frame sequences only. Checked studies attribute under half of the gap to unresolved V genes and leave the rest unexplained. V and J calls and clone size are those listed in that table; D and trimming were worked out from the DNA. The sample includes millions of clones, with over 85% observed a single time. The ten largest account for 0.9% to 1.3% of the sample.

CDR1 and CDR2, per the germline V gene (reference sequence), are GTSNPN and SVGIG. From the cysteine through the phenylalanine, the CDR3 covers 15 amino acids. The kept DNA is CDR3 alone, 45 bases in frame from the first base. At the junction V is shortened by 5 bases and J by 2 bases, with 17 bases in between. This clone appeared once. What antigen it recognizes has not been identified. No much larger clone exists at a distance of one base, and base qualities are not known. This chain is built from TRBV30 and TRBJ2-3; confidence is insufficient to name the D gene. The sequence was obtained from a man younger than 35 in good health. The source material was naive CD8+ T cells sorted from blood. The cell subset or site label corresponds to: CD45RA+CCR7+. The CDR3 protein is CAWDTGSSYTDTQYF. The nucleotide sequence reads TGTGCCTGGGACACCGGGTCCAGCTACACAGATACGCAGTATTTT.